This T cell receptor (beta chain) is from a study of beta chain features in type 1 diabetes. Study in general: Over all samples combined, about 99,000,000 sorted cells were examined.

This CDR3 has 14 amino acids. The V gene's germline CDR1 is SGHTS and CDR2 YDEGEE. V was shortened by 1 base and J by 4 bases, with 11 bases between the two germline ends. In total, each donor contributed a single heparinised blood draw that averaged approximately 0.12 L. Of the isolated RNA, all was reverse transcribed, and so the sequenced material was expressed TCRB transcripts. The table came from immunoSEQ multiplex PCR; TCRdb's copy has only in-frame clones and leaves some out. The sample lists 680,000 or so clones, 15% seen once, with around 0.1% in the top ten. This clone was recorded a few times.

This sequence was found in a man younger than 35 in good health. This sequence joins TRBV5-8 and TRBJ2-5; a weak D match, TRBD1 (6 bases). Specimen: naive CD4+ T cells from blood. The CDR3 loop reads CASSLYAGAETQYF. In DNA, the CDR3 is TGTGCCAGCAGCTTGTATGCAGGGGCAGAGACCCAGTACTTC.